This T cell receptor (beta chain) was sequenced in a study of Ad26.COV2.S vaccination and SARS-CoV-2 variants. Study at large: As a participant in COV1001, the donor was in the Ad26.COV2.S trial arm.

Overall study findings and caveats: Vaccine recipients had higher spike-specific TCR breadth than placebo recipients.

TCRdb's table, derived via immunoSEQ multiplex PCR, lists solely in-frame clones and lacks some. The data hold about half a million clones, with around 89% observed a single time. Of note for this clone: Its antigen is unknown.

Treatment of the sample: 19 received Ad26.COV2.S at low or high dose, single or two shots; about 5 received placebo; per-sample allocation not given. Sample collection was performed on day 63 after the first vaccine or placebo injection. This adult donor, from Boston, was 18-55 years old. V gave up 6 bases and J gave up 1 base, with 9 bases separating them. Germline CDR1 is ENHRY and CDR2 is SYGVKD. CDR3 length: 14 amino acids. The origin of this receptor is a person between 18 and 65 years old who received the Ad26.COV2.S COVID-19 vaccine or a placebo. J is TRBJ1-4 and V is TRBV10-3; D might be TRBD1 (5 bases). Sequencing was performed on peripheral blood, taken in a trial of Ad26.COV2.S vaccine versus placebo. CDR3 amino acids: CAISQGLTNEKLFF. Written as DNA, the CDR3 is TGTGCCATCAGCCAGGGCCTAACTAATGAAAAACTGTTTTTT.